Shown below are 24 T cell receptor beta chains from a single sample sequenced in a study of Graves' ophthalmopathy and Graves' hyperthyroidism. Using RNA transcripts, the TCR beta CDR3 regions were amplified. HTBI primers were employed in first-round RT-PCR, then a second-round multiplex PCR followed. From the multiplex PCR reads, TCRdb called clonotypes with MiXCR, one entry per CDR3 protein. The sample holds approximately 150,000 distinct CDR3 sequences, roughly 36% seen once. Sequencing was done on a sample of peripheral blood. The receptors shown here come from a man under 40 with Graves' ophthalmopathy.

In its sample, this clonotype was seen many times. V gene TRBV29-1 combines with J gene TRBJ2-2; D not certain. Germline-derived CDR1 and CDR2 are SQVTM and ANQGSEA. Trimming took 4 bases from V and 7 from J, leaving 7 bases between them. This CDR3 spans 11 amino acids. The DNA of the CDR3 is TGCAGCGTTGGGGATCTCGGGGAGCTGTTTTTT. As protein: CSVGDLGELFF.

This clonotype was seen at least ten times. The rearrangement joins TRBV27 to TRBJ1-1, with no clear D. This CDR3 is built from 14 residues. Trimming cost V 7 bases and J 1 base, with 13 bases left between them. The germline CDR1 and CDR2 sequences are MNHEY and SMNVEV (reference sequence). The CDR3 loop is CASKTSVANTEAFF. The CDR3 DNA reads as TGTGCCAGCAAAACCTCGGTGGCGAACACTGAAGCTTTCTTT.

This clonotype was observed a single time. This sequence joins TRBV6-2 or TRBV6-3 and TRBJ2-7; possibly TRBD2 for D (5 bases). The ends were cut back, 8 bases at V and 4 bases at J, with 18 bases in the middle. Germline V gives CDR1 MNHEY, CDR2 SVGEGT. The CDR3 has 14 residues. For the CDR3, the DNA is TGTGCCAGCCCAAGGAGAGCCAGGAGGTACGAGCAGTACTTC. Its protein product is CASPRRARRYEQYF.

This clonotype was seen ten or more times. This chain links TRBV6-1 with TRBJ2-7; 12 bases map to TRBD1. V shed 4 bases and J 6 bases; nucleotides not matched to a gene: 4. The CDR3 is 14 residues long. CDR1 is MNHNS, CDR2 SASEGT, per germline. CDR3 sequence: CASSAGTGGAEQYF. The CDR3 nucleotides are TGTGCCAGCAGTGCCGGGACAGGGGGCGCCGAGCAGTACTTC.

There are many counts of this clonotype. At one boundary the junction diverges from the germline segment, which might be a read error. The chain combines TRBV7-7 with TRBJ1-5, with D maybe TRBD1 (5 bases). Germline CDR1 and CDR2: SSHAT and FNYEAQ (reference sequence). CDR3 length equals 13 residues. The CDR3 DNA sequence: TGTGCTAGCAGCCCAGGGTACAATCAGCCCCAGCATTTT. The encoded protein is CASSPGYNQPQHF. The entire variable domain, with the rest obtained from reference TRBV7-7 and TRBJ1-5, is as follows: GAGVSQSPRYKVTKRGQDVTLRCDPISSHATLYWYQQALGQGPEFLTYFNYEAQPDKSGLPSDRFSAERPEGSISTLTIQRTEQRDSAMYRCASSPGYNQPQHFGDGTRLSIL.

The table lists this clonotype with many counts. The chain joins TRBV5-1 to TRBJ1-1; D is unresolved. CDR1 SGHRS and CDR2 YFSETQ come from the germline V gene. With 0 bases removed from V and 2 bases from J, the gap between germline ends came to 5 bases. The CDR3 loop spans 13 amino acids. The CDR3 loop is CASSLASNTEAFF. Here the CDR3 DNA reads TGCGCCAGCAGCTTGGCAAGTAACACTGAAGCTTTCTTT.

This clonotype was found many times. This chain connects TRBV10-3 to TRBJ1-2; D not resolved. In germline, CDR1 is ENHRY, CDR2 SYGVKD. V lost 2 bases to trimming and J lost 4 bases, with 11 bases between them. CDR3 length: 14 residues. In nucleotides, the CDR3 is TGTGCCATCAGTGAGGTAGAGGGAGCCTATGGCTACACCTTC. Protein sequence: CAISEVEGAYGYTF.

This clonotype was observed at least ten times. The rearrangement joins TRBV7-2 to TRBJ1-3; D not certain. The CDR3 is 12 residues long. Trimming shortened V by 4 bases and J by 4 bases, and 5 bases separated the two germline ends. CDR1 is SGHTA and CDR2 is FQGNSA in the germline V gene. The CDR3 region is CASSYTGNTIYF. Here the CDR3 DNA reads TGTGCCAGCAGCTACACAGGAAACACCATATATTTT.

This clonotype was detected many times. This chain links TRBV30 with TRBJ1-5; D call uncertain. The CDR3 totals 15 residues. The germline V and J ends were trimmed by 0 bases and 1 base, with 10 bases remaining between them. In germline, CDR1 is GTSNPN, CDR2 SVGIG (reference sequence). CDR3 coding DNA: TGTGCCTGGAGTGTACCGGGATCCAGCAATCAGCCCCAGCATTTT. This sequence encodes CAWSVPGSSNQPQHF.

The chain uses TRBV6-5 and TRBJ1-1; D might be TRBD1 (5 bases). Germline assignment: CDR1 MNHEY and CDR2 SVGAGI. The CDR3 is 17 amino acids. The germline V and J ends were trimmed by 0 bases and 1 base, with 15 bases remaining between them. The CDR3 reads CASSYSRAGRRNTEAFF. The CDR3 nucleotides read TGTGCCAGCAGTTACTCGAGGGCAGGGCGAAGGAACACTGAAGCTTTCTTT.

The chain's CDR3 is CASSFSPYSGELFF. The CDR3 nucleotides are TGTGCCAGCAGCTTTTCGCCGTACTCCGGGGAGCTGTTTTTT. The rearrangement links TRBV7-2 to TRBJ2-2; unclear D gene. The ends were cut back, 3 bases at V and 6 bases at J, with 11 bases in the middle. The CDR3 runs to 14 residues. Looked up from germline, CDR1 is SGHTA and CDR2 is FQGNSA.

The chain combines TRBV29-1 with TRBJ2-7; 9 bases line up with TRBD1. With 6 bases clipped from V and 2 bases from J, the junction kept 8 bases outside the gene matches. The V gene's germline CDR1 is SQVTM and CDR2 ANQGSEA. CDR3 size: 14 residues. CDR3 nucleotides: TGCAGCGTGTGCCCGGGACAGGGAACCTACGAGCAGTACTTC. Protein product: CSVCPGQGTYEQYF.

The CDR3 sequence is CSAREDSYGYTF. DNA of the CDR3: TGCAGTGCTAGAGAGGACAGCTATGGCTACACCTTC. The chain combines TRBV20-1 with TRBJ1-2; a possible D gene is TRBD1 (6 bases). Germline V CDR1 and CDR2: DFQATT, SNEGSKA (reference sequence). Deletions cut 0 bases from V and 4 bases from J, with 6 bases between. CDR3 size: 12 residues.

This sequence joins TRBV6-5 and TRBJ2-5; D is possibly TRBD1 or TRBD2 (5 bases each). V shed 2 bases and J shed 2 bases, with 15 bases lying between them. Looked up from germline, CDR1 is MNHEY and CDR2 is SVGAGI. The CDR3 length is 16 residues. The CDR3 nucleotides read TGTGCCAGCAGTTACGGGACCGGCGGAGCTCAAGAGACCCAGTACTTC. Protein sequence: CASSYGTGGAQETQYF.

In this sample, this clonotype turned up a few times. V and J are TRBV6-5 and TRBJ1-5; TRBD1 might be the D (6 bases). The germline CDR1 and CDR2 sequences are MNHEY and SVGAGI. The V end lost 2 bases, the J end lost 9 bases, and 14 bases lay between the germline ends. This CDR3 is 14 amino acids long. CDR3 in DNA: TGTGCCAGCAGTTACGAGGGGGGGAGAGGGCCCCAGCATTTT. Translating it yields CASSYEGGRGPQHF.

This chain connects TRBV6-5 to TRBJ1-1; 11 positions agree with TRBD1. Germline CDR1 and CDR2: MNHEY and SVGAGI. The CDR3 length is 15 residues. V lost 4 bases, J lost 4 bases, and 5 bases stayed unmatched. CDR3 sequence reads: CASSFLGQGATEAFF. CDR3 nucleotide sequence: TGTGCCAGCAGTTTCCTAGGACAGGGGGCCACTGAAGCTTTCTTT.

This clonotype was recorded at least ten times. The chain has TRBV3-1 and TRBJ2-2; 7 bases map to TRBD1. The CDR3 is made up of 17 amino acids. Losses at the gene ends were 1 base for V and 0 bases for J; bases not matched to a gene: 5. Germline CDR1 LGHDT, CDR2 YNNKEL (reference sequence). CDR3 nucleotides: TGTGCCAGCAGCCAAGTTAGGGGGCTATCGAACACCGGGGAGCTGTTTTTT. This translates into CASSQVRGLSNTGELFF.

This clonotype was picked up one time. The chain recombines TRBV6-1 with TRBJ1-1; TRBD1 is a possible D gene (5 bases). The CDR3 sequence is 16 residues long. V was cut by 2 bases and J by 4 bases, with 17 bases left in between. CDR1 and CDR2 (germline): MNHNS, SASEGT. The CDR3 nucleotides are TGTGCCAGCAGTGAACAAGTTTTACAGGTGGCCACTGAAGCTTTCTTT. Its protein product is CASSEQVLQVATEAFF.

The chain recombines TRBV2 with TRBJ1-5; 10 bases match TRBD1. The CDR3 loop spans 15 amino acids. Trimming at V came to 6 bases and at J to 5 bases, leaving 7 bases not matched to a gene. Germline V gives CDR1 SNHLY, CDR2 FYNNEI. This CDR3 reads CASSVRDRGYQPQHF. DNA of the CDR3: TGTGCCAGCAGCGTCCGGGACAGGGGATATCAGCCCCAGCATTTT.

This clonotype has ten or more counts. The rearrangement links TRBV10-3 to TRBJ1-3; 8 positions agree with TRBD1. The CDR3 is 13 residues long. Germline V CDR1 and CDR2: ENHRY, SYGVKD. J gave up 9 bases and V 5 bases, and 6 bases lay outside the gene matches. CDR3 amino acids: CAISSTGTGTIYF. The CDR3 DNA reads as TGTGCCATCAGTTCGACCGGGACAGGCACCATATATTTT.

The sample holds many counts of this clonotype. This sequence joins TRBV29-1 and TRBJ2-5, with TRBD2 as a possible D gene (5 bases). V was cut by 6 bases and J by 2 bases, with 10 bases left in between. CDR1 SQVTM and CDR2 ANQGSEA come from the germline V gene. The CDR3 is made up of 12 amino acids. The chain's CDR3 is CSVLRRQETQYF. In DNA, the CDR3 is TGCAGCGTCCTCAGGAGGCAAGAGACCCAGTACTTC. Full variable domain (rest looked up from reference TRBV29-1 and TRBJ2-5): SAVISQKPSRDICQRGTSLTIQCQVDSQVTMMFWYRQQPGQSLTLIATANQGSEATYESGFVIDKFPISRPNLTFSTLTVSNMSPEDSSIYLCSVLRRQETQYFGPGTRLLVL.

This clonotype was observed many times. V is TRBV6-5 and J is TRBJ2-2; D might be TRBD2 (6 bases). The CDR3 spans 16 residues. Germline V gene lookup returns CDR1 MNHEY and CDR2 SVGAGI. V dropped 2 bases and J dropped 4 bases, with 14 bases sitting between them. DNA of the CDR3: TGTGCCAGCAGTTACCCTACGACTAGTGGCACCGGGGAGCTGTTTTTT. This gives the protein CASSYPTTSGTGELFF.

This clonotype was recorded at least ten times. CDR3 sequence: CASRISGGSNQPQHF. For the CDR3, the DNA is TGTGCCAGCAGGATCTCAGGGGGTAGCAATCAGCCCCAGCATTTT. The chain is built from TRBV27 and TRBJ1-5; 7 nucleotides align to TRBD1. CDR1 is MNHEY, CDR2 SMNVEV, per germline (reference sequence). V lost 6 bases to trimming and J lost 0 bases; unmatched junction nucleotides: 5. CDR3 length: 15 residues.

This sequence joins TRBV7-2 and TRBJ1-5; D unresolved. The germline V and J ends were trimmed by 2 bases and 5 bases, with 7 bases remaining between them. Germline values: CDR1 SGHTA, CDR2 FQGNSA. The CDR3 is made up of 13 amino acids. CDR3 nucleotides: TGTGCCAGCAGCTTACAGGAGTATCAGCCCCAGCATTTT. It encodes CASSLQEYQPQHF.